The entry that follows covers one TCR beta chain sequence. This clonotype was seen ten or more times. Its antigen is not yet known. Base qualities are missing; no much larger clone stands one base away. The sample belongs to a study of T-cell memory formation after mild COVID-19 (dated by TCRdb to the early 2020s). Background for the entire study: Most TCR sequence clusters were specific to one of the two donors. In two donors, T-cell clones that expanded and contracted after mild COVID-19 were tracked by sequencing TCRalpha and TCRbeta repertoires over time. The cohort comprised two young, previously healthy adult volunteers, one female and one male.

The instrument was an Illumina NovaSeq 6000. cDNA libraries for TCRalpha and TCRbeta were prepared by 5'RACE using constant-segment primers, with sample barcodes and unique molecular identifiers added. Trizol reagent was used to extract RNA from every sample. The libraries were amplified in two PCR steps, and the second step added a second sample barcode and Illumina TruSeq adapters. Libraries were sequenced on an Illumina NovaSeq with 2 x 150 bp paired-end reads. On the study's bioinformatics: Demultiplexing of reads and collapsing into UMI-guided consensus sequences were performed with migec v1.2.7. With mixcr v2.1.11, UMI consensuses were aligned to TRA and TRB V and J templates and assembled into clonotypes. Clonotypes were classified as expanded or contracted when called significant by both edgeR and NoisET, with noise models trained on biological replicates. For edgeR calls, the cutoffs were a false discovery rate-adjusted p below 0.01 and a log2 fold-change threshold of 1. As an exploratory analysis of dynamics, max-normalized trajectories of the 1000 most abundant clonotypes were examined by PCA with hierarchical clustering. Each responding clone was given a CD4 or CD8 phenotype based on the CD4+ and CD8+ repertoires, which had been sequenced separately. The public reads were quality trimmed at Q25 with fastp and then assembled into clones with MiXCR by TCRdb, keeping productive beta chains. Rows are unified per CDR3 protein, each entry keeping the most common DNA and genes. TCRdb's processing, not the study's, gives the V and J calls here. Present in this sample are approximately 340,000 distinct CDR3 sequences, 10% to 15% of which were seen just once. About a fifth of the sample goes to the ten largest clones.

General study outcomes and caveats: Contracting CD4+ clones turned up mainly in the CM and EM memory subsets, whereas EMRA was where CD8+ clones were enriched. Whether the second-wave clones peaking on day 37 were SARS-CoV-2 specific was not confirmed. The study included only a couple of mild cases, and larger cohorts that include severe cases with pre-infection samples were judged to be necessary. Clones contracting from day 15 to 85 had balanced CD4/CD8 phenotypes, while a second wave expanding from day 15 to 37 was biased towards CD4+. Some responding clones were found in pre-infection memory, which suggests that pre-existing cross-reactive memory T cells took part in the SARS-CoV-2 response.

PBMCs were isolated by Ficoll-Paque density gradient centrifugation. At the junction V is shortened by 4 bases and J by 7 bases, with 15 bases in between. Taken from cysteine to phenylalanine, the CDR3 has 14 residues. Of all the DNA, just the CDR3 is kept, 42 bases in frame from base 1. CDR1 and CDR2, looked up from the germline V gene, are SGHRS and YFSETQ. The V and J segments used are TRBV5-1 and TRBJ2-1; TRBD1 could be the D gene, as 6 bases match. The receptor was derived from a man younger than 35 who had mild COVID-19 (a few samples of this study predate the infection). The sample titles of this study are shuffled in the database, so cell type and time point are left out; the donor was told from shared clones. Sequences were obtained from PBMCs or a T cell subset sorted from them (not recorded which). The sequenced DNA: TGCGCCAGCAGCGGGAAACAGGGCCCTAATGAGCAGTTCTTC. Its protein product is CASSGKQGPNEQFF.